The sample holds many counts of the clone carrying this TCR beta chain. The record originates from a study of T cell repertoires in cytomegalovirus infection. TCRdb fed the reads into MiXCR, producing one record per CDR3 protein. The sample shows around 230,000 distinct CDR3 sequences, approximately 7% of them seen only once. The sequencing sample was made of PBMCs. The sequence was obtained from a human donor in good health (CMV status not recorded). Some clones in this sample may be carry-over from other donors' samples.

DNA for the CDR3: TGTGCCAGCAGCCCCAGTACGGGTCTCGGGGAGCTGTTTTTT. Its translation: CASSPSTGLGELFF. This chain uses TRBV7-3 with TRBJ2-2; D gene unclear. The V gene lost 5 bases and the J gene lost 7 bases, with 14 bases spanning the gap. The CDR3 has 14 amino acids. CDR1 is SGHTA, CDR2 FQGTGA, per germline.